The present T cell receptor beta chain was sequenced within a study of beta chain features in type 1 diabetes. Overall study findings and caveats: PCR might show a preference for shorter templates, equally across patients and controls. There was a possibility that cDNA sequencing over-represented cells with high TCR expression.

Notes on this clone: What it binds is unknown.

Since all of the isolated RNA was reverse transcribed, expressed TCRB transcripts were what got sequenced. Produced via immunoSEQ multiplex PCR; TCRdb's table is partial and in-frame only. The table shows around 430,000 clones, with about 30% occurring only once. The receptor comes from a man aged 18 to 29 in good health. What was sequenced was naive CD4+ T cells from blood.

The CDR3 coding sequence is TGTGCCAGCAAGGGTGGGGCGGGTAACCAGCCCCAGCATTTT. This sequence encodes CASKGGAGNQPQHF. The chain joins TRBV28 to TRBJ1-5; D perhaps matches TRBD1 (5 bases). Trimming left V 7 bases short and J 7 bases short, with 17 bases between. The CDR3 loop spans 14 amino acids. Germline-derived CDR1 and CDR2 are MDHEN and SYDVKM.